These T cell receptor beta chains were read from a single sample in a study of cytomegalovirus exposure and HLA in healthy donors. Measured with immunoSEQ multiplex PCR; TCRdb has only the in-frame clones, and not every one. The table shows roughly 140,000 clones, with roughly three quarters occurring only once. Sequencing input: PBMCs. These receptors were taken from a woman in her 50s in good health and CMV-seronegative. CDR3s include the opening cysteine and the closing phenylalanine or tryptophan. Fields, in order: V gene, clone size, D gene, J gene, CDR3 protein, CDR3 DNA. D genes are given only for firm matches. Part of the rows lack a size; the others show once, few, many or a class for expanded clones.

>TRBV18|NA|TRBD2|TRBJ2-1
CASSLNRGGLINEQFF
TGTGCCAGCTCACTGAACCGGGGGGGCCTTATCAATGAGCAGTTCTTC
>TRBV6-1|NA|NA|TRBJ1-2
CASSPDGLYGYTF
TGTGCCAGCAGTCCTGACGGACTCTATGGCTACACCTTC
>TRBV7-2|once|NA|TRBJ2-7
CASSLEPNFSYEQYF
TGTGCCAGCAGCTTAGAACCGAACTTCTCCTACGAGCAGTACTTC
>TRBV13|NA|TRBD1|TRBJ2-3
CASSSGQGVDTQYF
TGTGCCAGCAGCTCGGGACAGGGGGTAGATACGCAGTATTTT
>TRBV27|NA|NA|TRBJ2-7
CASSSAGNYEQYF
TGTGCCAGCAGTTCCGCAGGAAACTACGAGCAGTACTTC
>TRBV7-2|few|NA|TRBJ1-1
CASSLYREIEAFF
TGTGCCAGCAGCTTATACAGGGAAATTGAAGCTTTCTTT
>TRBV25-1|NA|NA|TRBJ1-1
CAGSEWGLNTEAFF
TGTGCCGGCAGTGAATGGGGGCTGAACACTGAAGCTTTCTTT
>TRBV7-2|few|TRBD2|TRBJ2-7
CASQTSGGLYEQYF
TGTGCCAGCCAGACTAGCGGGGGCCTCTACGAGCAGTACTTC
>TRBV11-2|NA|TRBD1|TRBJ2-1
CDMGGMGTGAVVTYNEQFF
TGTGACATGGGGGGGATGGGGACAGGGGCTGTGGTGACCTACAATGAGCAGTTCTTC
>TRBV6-6|few|NA|TRBJ2-1
CASRLDREYYNEQFF
TGTGCCAGCAGGCTCGACAGAGAGTACTACAATGAGCAGTTCTTC
>TRBV6-1|NA|NA|TRBJ1-2
CASSPREGGGYTF
TGTGCCAGCAGTCCGCGAGAAGGGGGTGGCTACACCTTC
>TRBV5-1|NA|TRBD1|TRBJ2-7
CASSLDRHFYEQYF
TGCGCCAGCAGTCTGGACAGGCACTTCTACGAGCAGTACTTC
>TRBV12-5|NA|NA|TRBJ2-7
CASGLGTGNYEQYF
TGTGCTAGTGGTTTGGGAACAGGGAACTACGAGCAGTACTTC
>TRBV2|many|TRBD2|TRBJ2-7
CASSETISGGTYEQYF
TGTGCCAGCAGTGAAACAATTAGCGGGGGAACCTACGAGCAGTACTTC
>TRBV5-1|NA|NA|TRBJ2-7
CASSLAISEHTSYEQYF
TGCGCCAGCAGCTTGGCGATCAGCGAGCACACCTCCTACGAGCAGTACTTC
>TRBV6-5|few|TRBD2|TRBJ2-5
CASSYSGRGAQETQYF
TGTGCCAGCAGTTACTCCGGGCGGGGGGCCCAAGAGACCCAGTACTTC
>TRBV27|NA|NA|TRBJ1-2
CASSLAGIYGYTF
TGTGCCAGCAGCCTGGCAGGAATCTATGGCTACACCTTC
>TRBV5-4|NA|TRBD1|TRBJ1-6
CASSLTGLGGGSPLHF
TGTGCCAGCAGCTTGACAGGGTTAGGGGGCGGGTCACCCCTCCACTTT
>TRBV7-9|NA|NA|TRBJ1-2
CASSSNRVDGYTF
TGTGCCAGCAGCTCAAACAGGGTGGATGGCTACACCTTC
>TRBV15|once|NA|TRBJ2-7
CATSTHGAYEQYF
TGTGCCACCAGCACTCACGGGGCCTACGAGCAGTACTTC
>TRBV5-1|NA|NA|TRBJ2-5
CASIKGDQETQYF
TGCGCCAGCATAAAGGGGGACCAAGAGACCCAGTACTTC
>TRBV6-1|NA|NA|TRBJ1-2
CASSEVPGGDGYTF
TGTGCCAGCAGTGAAGTTCCGGGAGGGGATGGCTACACCTTC
>TRBV5-5|NA|NA|TRBJ1-5
CASSDGGAQPQHF
TGTGCCAGCAGCGACGGTGGGGCTCAGCCCCAGCATTTT
>TRBV30|NA|NA|TRBJ1-2
CAWSAPPEDYGYTF
TGTGCCTGGAGTGCGCCGCCGGAGGACTATGGCTACACCTTC
>TRBV6-4|NA|TRBD1|TRBJ2-3
CASSEIQGGGDTQYF
TGTGCCAGCAGTGAAATACAGGGGGGTGGCGATACGCAGTATTTT
>TRBV6-6|NA|NA|TRBJ1-2
CASSPSYGYTF
TGTGCCAGCAGTCCGAGTTATGGCTACACCTTC
>TRBV7-6|NA|TRBD1|TRBJ1-4
CASSLGRGQDEKLFF
TGTGCCAGCAGCTTAGGGAGGGGGCAGGACGAGAAACTGTTTTTT
>TRBV2|NA|NA|TRBJ1-4
CASKLVREVEKLFF
TGTGCCAGCAAGTTAGTGAGGGAGGTTGAAAAACTGTTTTTT
>TRBV29-1|NA|TRBD2|TRBJ2-3
CSVATSGGTDTQYF
TGCAGCGTTGCGACTAGCGGGGGCACAGATACGCAGTATTTT
>TRBV6-1|NA|NA|TRBJ2-1
CAAAVIGVGEQFF
TGTGCCGCAGCAGTAATAGGGGTTGGTGAGCAGTTCTTC
>TRBV29-1|few|NA|TRBJ1-1
CSVLRGGVNTEAFF
TGCAGCGTTCTCAGAGGGGGGGTGAACACTGAAGCTTTCTTT
>TRBV21-1|NA|NA|TRBJ2-4
CAGSLAVAKNIQYF
TGTGCCGGTTCACTAGCGGTGGCCAAAAACATTCAGTACTTC
>TRBV23-1|NA|TRBD1|TRBJ2-2
CASSHRQGPTGELFF
TGCGCCAGCAGTCATCGACAGGGGCCCACCGGGGAGCTGTTTTTT
>TRBV6-1|NA|TRBD1|TRBJ1-6
CASTQAADRYSPLHF
TGTGCCAGCACCCAGGCAGCGGACAGGTATTCACCCCTCCACTTT
>TRBV4-1|NA|NA|TRBJ1-5
CASSQGSSNQPQHF
TGCGCCAGCAGCCAGGGGAGTAGCAATCAGCCCCAGCATTTT
>TRBV6-6|NA|NA|TRBJ1-5
CASSYGGRVNQPQHF
TGTGCCAGCAGTTATGGAGGGAGGGTCAATCAGCCCCAGCATTTT
>TRBV5-1|NA|TRBD2|TRBJ2-1
CASSLAPGGGYNEQFF
TGCGCCAGCAGCTTGGCCCCTGGGGGGGGGTACAATGAGCAGTTCTTC
>TRBV27|NA|NA|TRBJ1-5
CASSPAGTNQPQHF
TGTGCCAGCAGTCCGGCCGGGACAAATCAGCCCCAGCATTTT
>TRBV2|NA|TRBD2|TRBJ2-7
CASRVAGGYFYEQYF
TGTGCCAGCAGGGTAGCGGGGGGCTACTTCTACGAGCAGTACTTC
>TRBV11-2|NA|TRBD1|TRBJ2-3
CASSEQGAGDTQYF
TGTGCCAGCAGCGAACAGGGGGCCGGAGATACGCAGTATTTT
>TRBV28|NA|NA|TRBJ1-1
CASSLMVEVGTEAFF
TGTGCCAGCAGTTTAATGGTTGAGGTGGGCACTGAAGCTTTCTTT
>TRBV29-1|few|TRBD1|TRBJ2-7
CSVSGGSYEQYF
TGCAGCGTATCAGGGGGATCCTACGAGCAGTACTTC
>TRBV10-1|NA|NA|TRBJ2-5
CASKVGSRQRAQETQYF
TGCGCCAGCAAGGTCGGCAGCAGGCAGCGGGCCCAAGAGACCCAGTACTTC
>TRBV11-2|once|TRBD1|TRBJ1-6
CASSPGTGSPLHF
TGTGCCAGCAGCCCTGGGACAGGTTCACCCCTCCACTTT
>TRBV5-1|NA|TRBD1|TRBJ2-5
CASSLDGTVQETQYF
TGCGCCAGCAGCTTGGATGGGACAGTCCAAGAGACCCAGTACTTC
>TRBV6-6|few|NA|TRBJ1-1
CAGRGSSEAFF
TGTGCCGGACGGGGTTCCTCGGAAGCTTTCTTT
>TRBV7-9|NA|NA|TRBJ1-2
CASSREVSYGYTF
TGTGCCAGCAGCCGTGAAGTGAGCTATGGCTACACCTTC
>TRBV7-2|NA|NA|TRBJ1-1
CASSLGGRAFF
TGTGCCAGCAGCTTGGGAGGGAGAGCTTTCTTT
>TRBV21-1|NA|NA|TRBJ1-6
CASSKESRGEAGTGNSPLHF
TGTGCCAGCAGCAAAGAATCGCGGGGAGAAGCCGGGACAGGGAATTCACCCCTCCACTTT
>TRBV5-4|NA|TRBD2|TRBJ2-2
CASSSRGTSGPRELFF
TGTGCCAGCAGCTCACGCGGGACTAGCGGTCCCCGGGAGCTGTTTTTT
>TRBV7-2|NA|NA|TRBJ1-5
CASSLVSEGGNQPQHF
TGTGCCAGCAGCTTAGTCTCCGAGGGTGGCAATCAGCCCCAGCATTTT
>TRBV29-1|NA|NA|TRBJ2-3
CSGYSTDTQYF
TGCAGCGGCTACAGCACAGATACGCAGTATTTT
>TRBV7-2|NA|TRBD2|TRBJ2-7
CASSFRGGSYEQYF
TGTGCCAGCAGCTTTCGGGGGGGCTCCTACGAGCAGTACTTC